These 32 T cell receptor beta chains originate from one sample sequenced in a study of regulatory T cells in long-lasting Graves disease. Time point noted: newly diagnosed GD, antithyroid drugs for less than 3 months. From RNA extracted from PBMCs, the TCR library was made. Researchers made TCR beta libraries by using iRepertoire HTBI primers and running Arm-PCR on CDR3 regions. TCRdb fed the multiplex PCR reads into MiXCR, producing one record per CDR3 protein. The profile shows approximately 470,000 distinct CDR3 sequences, about a sixth of them singletons. The same data also went into a second study, on T cells in Graves' hyperthyroidism and ophthalmopathy.

Sequences were derived from peripheral blood mononuclear cells (PBMCs), sampled at new diagnosis, from a patient treated with antithyroid drugs. The receptors derive from a man in his forties with Graves disease.

The chain has TRBV7-8 and TRBJ1-6, with a tentative D call TRBD1 (5 bases). Deletions cut 1 base from V and 5 bases from J, with 15 bases between. Germline CDR1 is SGHVS and CDR2 is FQNEAQ. The CDR3 spans 17 residues. DNA for the CDR3: TGTGCCAGCAGCTTAGGGATCGCAGGGACCCATAATTCACCCCTCCACTTT. It codes for CASSLGIAGTHNSPLHF.

This clonotype was detected ten times or more. A read error may produce the germline difference seen at one junction end. The chain joins TRBV5-1 to TRBJ2-3; the D gene could be TRBD1 or TRBD2 (5 bases each). CDR3 length: 16 amino acids. Germline V gene lookup returns CDR1 SGHRS and CDR2 YFSETQ. This chain's CDR3 is CASSLTGRGSSDTQYF. CDR3 bases: TGCGCCAGCAGCTTGACGGGGCGAGGGAGTTCAGATACGCAGTATTTC.

The CDR3 protein is CASSEPGLPGNTIYF. The CDR3 coding sequence is TGTGCCAGCAGCGAACCAGGGCTGCCGGGAAACACCATATATTTT. The rearrangement joins TRBV6-2 or TRBV6-3 to TRBJ1-3; D might be TRBD1 (5 bases). Germline lookup yields CDR1 MNHEY and CDR2 SVGEGT. The CDR3 runs to 15 residues. V lost 6 bases and J 4 bases, leaving 16 bases between the germline ends.

This clonotype was recorded at least ten times. The chain has TRBV28 and TRBJ2-4; D may be TRBD1 (5 bases). Germline V gives CDR1 MDHEN, CDR2 SYDVKM. The V end was cut by 1 base, the J end by 7 bases, with 11 bases between. This CDR3 comprises 14 residues. The CDR3, as DNA: TGTGCCAGCAGTTTATCTGGGGCGAGGAACATTCAGTACTTC. This translates into CASSLSGARNIQYF.

This clonotype has a handful of counts. The chain links TRBV12-5 to TRBJ1-1; D is ambiguous. V gave up 0 bases and J gave up 0 bases, with 5 bases separating them. Germline values: CDR1 LGHNT, CDR2 FRNRAP. The CDR3 has 14 residues. The CDR3 DNA reads TGTGCTAGTGGTTTGGTAAAGCTGAACACTGAAGCTTTCTTT. This codes for CASGLVKLNTEAFF.

The gene calls are TRBV15 and TRBJ2-7, with 7 bases matching TRBD2. The CDR3 contains 16 residues. Looked up from germline, CDR1 is LNHNV and CDR2 is YYDKDF (reference sequence). V lost 2 bases and J lost 3; bases outside the gene matches: 10. The CDR3 sequence: CATSRTAGLPYYEQYF. The CDR3 DNA is TGTGCCACCAGCAGAACGGCGGGACTACCTTACTACGAGCAGTACTTC. The variable domain in full, completed from reference TRBV15 and TRBJ2-7, reads DAMVIQNPRYQVTQFGKPVTLSCSQTLNHNVMYWYQQKSSQAPKLLFHYYDKDFNNEADTPDNFQSRRPNTSFCFLDIRSPGLGDTAMYLCATSRTAGLPYYEQYFGPGTRLTVT.

This clonotype was recorded once. The V call is TRBV6-1, the J call TRBJ2-2; 12 bases agree with TRBD2. Germline CDR1 and CDR2: MNHNS and SASEGT. Trimming took 7 bases from V and 5 from J; bases not matched to a gene: 5. The length of the CDR3 is 15 residues. DNA of the CDR3: TGTGCCAGCAACCTAGCGGGAGGGCCTACCGGGGAGCTGTTTTTT. Translation gives CASNLAGGPTGELFF.

A word on this clonotype: This sequence is one base from a far larger clone and is likely a read error. The chain links TRBV7-9 to TRBJ1-1; a weak D match, TRBD1 (5 bases). Germline CDR1 is SEHNR and CDR2 is FQNEAQ (reference sequence). This CDR3 comprises 15 residues. CDR3 residues: CASSLDNRWGTEASF. The CDR3 nucleotides read TGTGCCAGCAGCTTAGATAACAGGTGGGGCACTGAAGCTTCCTTT. Full variable domain (rest looked up from reference TRBV7-9 and TRBJ1-1): DTGVSQNPRHKITKRGQNVTFRCDPISEHNRLYWYRQTLGQGPEFLTYFQNEAQLEKSRLLSDRFSAERPKGSFSTLEIQRTEQGDSAMYLCASSLDNRWGTEASFGQGTRLTVV.

The table lists this clonotype with a few counts. The chain employs TRBV10-3 and TRBJ2-4; D not resolved. Germline CDR1 and CDR2: ENHRY and SYGVKD. The CDR3 is made up of 15 amino acids. V lost 2 bases, J lost 1 base, and 9 bases lay in between. The CDR3 nucleotides are TGTGCCATCAGTGAGGGGTTTCAGGCCAAAAACATTCAGTACTTC. It codes for CAISEGFQAKNIQYF.

Notes on this clonotype: This may arise from a read error, as a much more abundant clone is one base away. V usage is TRBV7-9 and J usage is TRBJ2-5; D unclear. Germline V gene sequence: CDR1 SEHNR, CDR2 FQNEAQ (reference sequence). The CDR3 contains 12 residues. The CDR3 reads CASSAAQETRYF. CDR3 nucleotide sequence: TGTGCCAGCAGCGCGGCCCAAGAGACCCGGTACTTC.

The J gene is TRBJ2-5, the V gene TRBV10-3; 9 positions agree with TRBD2. The CDR3 totals 13 residues. V shed 4 bases, J shed 3 bases, and the junction held 0 bases outside the gene matches. Germline-derived CDR1 and CDR2 are ENHRY and SYGVKD. This CDR3 reads CAISVAGEETQYF. The CDR3 DNA sequence: TGTGCCATCAGTGTAGCGGGAGAAGAGACCCAGTACTTC.

This clonotype was seen a single time. This sequence joins TRBV12-3 or TRBV12-4 and TRBJ1-4, with a tentative D call TRBD1 (5 bases). V was shortened by 2 bases and J by 7 bases, with 17 bases between the two germline ends. This CDR3 is 16 amino acids long. The CDR3 DNA reads as TGTGCCAGCAGTTTACTGGGGCAGATCGAGAGTGAAAAACTGTTTTTT. Translated: CASSLLGQIESEKLFF.

The chain has TRBV5-6 and TRBJ2-5; unclear D gene. The CDR3 totals 13 residues. Trimming stripped 4 bases from V and 5 bases from J, with 12 bases between. Germline V gene sequence: CDR1 SGHDT, CDR2 YYEEEE. CDR3 in amino acids: CASSQWTMETQYF. CDR3 nucleotide sequence: TGTGCCAGCAGCCAATGGACGATGGAGACCCAGTACTTC.

At least ten counts were recorded for this clonotype. The chain joins TRBV30 to TRBJ2-1; D is ambiguous. The CDR3 has 11 amino acids. CDR1 and CDR2 from the germline V gene are GTSNPN and SVGIG (reference sequence). The V end lost 0 bases, the J end lost 6 bases, and 3 bases lay between the germline ends. The CDR3 nucleotides read TGTGCCTGGAGTGTTGGCAATGAGCAGTTCTTC. It translates to CAWSVGNEQFF.

This clonotype was found once. A much larger clone is a single base away; this may be a read error. This chain uses TRBV6-1 with TRBJ2-5; D not certain. The CDR3 is 13 residues long. Germline V gene data show CDR1 as MNHNS and CDR2 as SASEGT. The CDR3 sequence is CACSPFASPTQYF. In nucleotides, the CDR3 is TGTGCCTGCAGTCCGTTCGCCAGCCCGACCCAGTACTTC.

A few counts support this clonotype. This chain joins TRBV25-1 and TRBJ2-5; possibly TRBD1 or TRBD2 for D (5 bases each). V was pared by 1 base and J by 12 bases, with 12 bases between. CDR3 length equals 12 residues. Germline CDR1 and CDR2: MGHDK and SYGVNS. The CDR3, as DNA: TGTGCCAGCAGTGAATCGGGGACGATAAAGTACTTC. Its translation: CASSESGTIKYF.

This clonotype was found many times. The gene calls are TRBV28 and TRBJ1-2; 7 bases map to TRBD1. The CDR3 runs to 13 residues. V dropped 5 bases and J dropped 3; count of bases not matched to a gene: 3. Germline V lookup: CDR1 MDHEN, CDR2 SYDVKM. The CDR3 DNA is TGTGCCAGCAGTGACAGGGTTGACTATGGCTACACCTTC. Protein product: CASSDRVDYGYTF.

This clonotype was counted many times. V usage is TRBV6-1 and J usage is TRBJ2-1; TRBD1 agrees at 8 bases. Germline V gives CDR1 MNHNS, CDR2 SASEGT. This CDR3 comprises 15 residues. The ends lost 4 bases at V and 10 bases at J; junction bases unmatched: 12. The CDR3 spells CASSGPDRVGGEQFF. Here the CDR3 DNA reads TGTGCCAGCAGTGGACCGGACAGGGTCGGAGGCGAGCAGTTCTTC.

The sample holds many counts of this clonotype. This chain connects TRBV28 to TRBJ2-7; 8 positions agree with TRBD1. The CDR3 extends over 16 amino acids. V was clipped by 6 bases and J by 2 bases; unmatched bases: 12. Germline V CDR1 and CDR2: MDHEN, SYDVKM. CDR3 sequence: CASSLFDRGLPYEQYF. In DNA form, the CDR3 reads TGTGCCAGCAGCCTTTTCGACAGGGGACTTCCCTACGAGCAGTACTTC.

This clonotype was seen repeatedly, ten times or more. This sequence joins TRBV10-3 and TRBJ2-7; TRBD2 agrees at 11 bases. The CDR3 has 14 amino acids. Trimming removed 4 bases from V and 5 bases from J; junction bases left unmatched: 4. Per germline, CDR1 ENHRY and CDR2 SYGVKD. CDR3 bases: TGTGCCATCAGTGTGACTAGCGGGAACGACGAGCAGTACTTC. It specifies CAISVTSGNDEQYF.

The gene calls are TRBV4-1 and TRBJ2-7; D unclear. The CDR3 consists of 15 residues. Per the germline V gene, CDR1 is MGHRA and CDR2 is YSYEKL. Between the trimmed V and J ends, which lost 0 bases and 7 bases, there was a span of 16 bases. CDR3 DNA: TGCGCCAGCAGCCAAGATCGGGTCTGGGGTGGGGAGCAGTACTTC. Translating gives CASSQDRVWGGEQYF.

This clonotype has at least ten counts. J is TRBJ2-1 and V is TRBV2; 12 bases line up with TRBD2. The CDR3 extends over 16 amino acids. Germline CDR1 and CDR2: SNHLY and FYNNEI. V was clipped by 4 bases and J by 4 bases; unmatched bases: 5. The CDR3 coding sequence is TGTGCCAGCAGTGTGACTAGCGGGAGTGGATACAATGAGCAGTTCTTC. It specifies CASSVTSGSGYNEQFF.

A few counts support this clonotype. The chain joins TRBV24-1 to TRBJ1-5; D unclear. Germline CDR1 reads KGHDR; CDR2 reads SFDVKD. This CDR3 region has 12 residues. Trimming left V 9 bases short and J 8 bases short, with 13 bases between. CDR3 in DNA: TGTGCCACCCCACACTTATCGGAGCCCCAGCATTTT. This sequence encodes CATPHLSEPQHF.

This clonotype appeared many times. V gene TRBV11-2 combines with J gene TRBJ2-5, with TRBD1 matching over 8 bases. With 5 bases clipped from V and 7 bases from J, the junction kept 9 bases outside the gene matches. Germline V CDR1 and CDR2: SGHAT, FQNNGV. The CDR3 length is 14 residues. CDR3 sequence (DNA): TGTGCCAGCAGCGCTAGCTGGACAGGGACGACCCAGTACTTC. It is translated as CASSASWTGTTQYF.

Ten or more counts support this clonotype. CDR3 sequence (DNA): TGTGCCTGGAGAGGGGACAGCCTAAATCAGCCCCAGCATTTT. Translation: CAWRGDSLNQPQHF. The chain recombines TRBV30 with TRBJ1-5; TRBD1 matches at 7 bases. The CDR3 has 14 amino acids. Germline V gene data show CDR1 as GTSNPN and CDR2 as SVGIG (reference sequence). V lost 3 bases and J lost 4; bases outside the gene matches: 6.

This clonotype was detected a few times. The chain couples TRBV28 to TRBJ1-5, with D perhaps TRBD1 (5 bases). In germline, CDR1 is MDHEN, CDR2 SYDVKM. V was pared by 2 bases and J by 5 bases, with 13 bases between. There are 15 residues in the CDR3. The DNA for the CDR3 is TGTGCCAGCAGTTTAGTCCAGGGCAGTTATCAGCCCCAGCATTTT. It translates to CASSLVQGSYQPQHF.

This clonotype was counted ten times or more. V and J are TRBV5-1 and TRBJ2-5; D is ambiguous. The CDR3 length is 13 residues. CDR1 is SGHRS and CDR2 is YFSETQ in the germline V gene. The V gene lost 2 bases and the J gene lost 5 bases, with 10 bases spanning the gap. The CDR3 DNA reads as TGCGCCAGCAGCTTTAGCCGACGGGAGACCCAGTACTTC. Amino acids: CASSFSRRETQYF.

This chain uses TRBV20-1 with TRBJ1-2; 9 positions agree with TRBD1. V shed 5 bases and J 6 bases; nucleotides not matched to a gene: 10. Germline V gives CDR1 DFQATT, CDR2 SNEGSKA (reference sequence). The CDR3 length is 14 residues. The DNA for the CDR3 is TGCAGTGCTGGTAGGACAGGGGTGGACGATGGCTACACCTTC. Residues: CSAGRTGVDDGYTF.

This clonotype was detected ten times or more. The gene calls are TRBV12-3 or TRBV12-4 and TRBJ2-7; 8 bases agree with TRBD1. The CDR3 loop spans 14 amino acids. V lost 6 bases, J lost 0 bases, and 4 bases stayed unmatched. The CDR3 DNA reads as TGTGCCAGCAGACACAGGGGGAGCTCCTACGAGCAGTACTTC. Protein sequence: CASRHRGSSYEQYF.

This clonotype was seen ten or more times. J is TRBJ2-7 and V is TRBV20-1; D may be TRBD2 (6 bases). V was shortened by 5 bases and J by 2 bases, with 16 bases between the two germline ends. The CDR3 is 14 residues long. The V gene's germline CDR1 is DFQATT and CDR2 SNEGSKA (reference sequence). The CDR3 protein is CSAPPLGGPYEQYF. The DNA of the CDR3 is TGCAGTGCTCCGCCCCTCGGGGGTCCCTACGAGCAGTACTTC.

This clonotype showed up just a few times. The chain links TRBV6-2 or TRBV6-3 to TRBJ1-6; D gene ambiguous. V was trimmed by 0 bases and J by 8 bases, leaving 8 bases between them. Germline CDR1 is MNHEY and CDR2 is SVGEGT. The CDR3 covers 14 residues. CDR3 DNA sequence: TGTGCCAGCAGTTACTCAGGGTCCGATTCACCCCTCCACTTT. This translates into CASSYSGSDSPLHF.

This clonotype was recorded many times. The chain uses TRBV28 and TRBJ2-3; TRBD1 might be the D (6 bases). The CDR3 is 15 amino acids. Trimming took off 4 bases at V and 4 bases at J, with 15 bases between the two ends. Germline lookup yields CDR1 MDHEN and CDR2 SYDVKM. This CDR3 reads CASSWTVKIADTQYF. Here the CDR3 DNA reads TGTGCCAGCAGTTGGACAGTTAAGATTGCAGATACGCAGTATTTT.